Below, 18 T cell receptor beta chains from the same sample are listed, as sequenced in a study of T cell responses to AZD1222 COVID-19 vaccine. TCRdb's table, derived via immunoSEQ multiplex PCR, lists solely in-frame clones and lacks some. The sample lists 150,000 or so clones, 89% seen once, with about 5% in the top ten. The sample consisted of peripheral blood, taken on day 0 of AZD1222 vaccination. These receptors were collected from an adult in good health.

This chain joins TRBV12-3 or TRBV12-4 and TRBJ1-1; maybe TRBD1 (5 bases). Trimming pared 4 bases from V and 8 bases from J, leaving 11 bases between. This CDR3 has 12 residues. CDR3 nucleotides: TGTGCCAGCAGTTCACAGGTTTGGGAAGCTTTCTTT. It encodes CASSSQVWEAFF.

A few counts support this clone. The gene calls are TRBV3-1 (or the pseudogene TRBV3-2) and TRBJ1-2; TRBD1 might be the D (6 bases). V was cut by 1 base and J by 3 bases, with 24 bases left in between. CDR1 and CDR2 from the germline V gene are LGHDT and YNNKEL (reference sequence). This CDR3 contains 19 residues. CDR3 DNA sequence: TGTGCCAGCAGCCAAGCTCCATCCTCAGGGAGGGACACCTACTATGGCTACACCTTC. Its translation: CASSQAPSSGRDTYYGYTF.

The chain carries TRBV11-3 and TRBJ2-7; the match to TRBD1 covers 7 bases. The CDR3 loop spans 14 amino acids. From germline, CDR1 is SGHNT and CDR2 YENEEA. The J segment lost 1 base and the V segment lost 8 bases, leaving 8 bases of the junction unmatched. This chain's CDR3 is CASGDRVISYEQYF. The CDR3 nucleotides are TGTGCCAGCGGTGACAGGGTGATTTCCTACGAGCAGTACTTC. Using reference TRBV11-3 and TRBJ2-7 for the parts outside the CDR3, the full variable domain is EAGVVQSPRYKIIEKKQPVAFWCNPISGHNTLYWYLQNLGQGPELLIRYENEEAVDDSQLPKDRFSAERLKGVDSTLKIQPAELGDSAVYLCASGDRVISYEQYFGPGTRLTVT.

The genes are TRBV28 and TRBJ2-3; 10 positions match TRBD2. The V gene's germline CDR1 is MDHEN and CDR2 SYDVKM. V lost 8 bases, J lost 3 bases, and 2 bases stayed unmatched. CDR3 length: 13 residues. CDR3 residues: CASVAGGTDTQYF. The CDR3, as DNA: TGTGCCAGCGTAGCGGGAGGAACAGATACGCAGTATTTT.

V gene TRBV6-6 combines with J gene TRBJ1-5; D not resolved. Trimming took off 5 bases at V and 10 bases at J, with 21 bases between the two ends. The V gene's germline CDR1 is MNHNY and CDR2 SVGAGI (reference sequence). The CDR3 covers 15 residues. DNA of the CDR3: TGTGCCAGCAGTAACCGGGCCGCCTTCTTCGGCCCCCAGCATTTT. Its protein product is CASSNRAAFFGPQHF.

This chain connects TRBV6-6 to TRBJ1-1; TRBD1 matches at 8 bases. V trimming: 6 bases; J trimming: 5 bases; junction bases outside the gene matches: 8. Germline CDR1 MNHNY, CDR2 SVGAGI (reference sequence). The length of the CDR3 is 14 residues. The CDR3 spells CASSGTGGRTEAFF. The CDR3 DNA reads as TGTGCCAGCAGCGGCACAGGGGGGCGGACTGAAGCTTTCTTT.

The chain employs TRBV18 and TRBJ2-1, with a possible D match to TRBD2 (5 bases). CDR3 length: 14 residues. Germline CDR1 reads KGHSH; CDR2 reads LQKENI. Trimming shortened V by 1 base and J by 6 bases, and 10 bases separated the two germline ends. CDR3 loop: CASSPLGASNEQFF. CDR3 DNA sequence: TGTGCCAGCTCACCACTGGGAGCAAGCAATGAGCAGTTCTTC.

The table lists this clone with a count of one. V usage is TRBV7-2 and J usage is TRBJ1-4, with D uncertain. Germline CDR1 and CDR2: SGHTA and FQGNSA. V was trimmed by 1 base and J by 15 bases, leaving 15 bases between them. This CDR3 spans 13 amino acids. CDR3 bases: TGTGCCAGCAGCTTAGGGCCTACAGATAAGGTGTTTTTT. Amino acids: CASSLGPTDKVFF.

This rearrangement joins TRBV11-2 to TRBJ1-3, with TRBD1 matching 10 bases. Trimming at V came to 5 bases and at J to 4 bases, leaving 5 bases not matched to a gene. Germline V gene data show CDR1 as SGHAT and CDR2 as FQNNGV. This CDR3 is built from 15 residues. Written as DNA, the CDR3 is TGTGCCAGCAGCCGGGGACAGGGGTACGGAAACACCATATATTTT. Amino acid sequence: CASSRGQGYGNTIYF.

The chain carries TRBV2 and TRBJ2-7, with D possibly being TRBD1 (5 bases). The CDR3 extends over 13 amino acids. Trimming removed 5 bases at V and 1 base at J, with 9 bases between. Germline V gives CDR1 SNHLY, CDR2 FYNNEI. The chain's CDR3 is CASSKQESYEQYF. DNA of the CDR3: TGTGCCAGCAGTAAACAGGAGTCCTACGAGCAGTACTTC.

CDR3 sequence: CATSDSRQGNEKLFF. The CDR3 region has the DNA TGTGCCACCAGTGATTCCCGACAGGGGAACGAAAAACTGTTTTTT. V gene TRBV24-1 combines with J gene TRBJ1-4, with 8 nucleotides matching TRBD1. V was clipped by 2 bases and J by 8 bases; unmatched bases: 6. Per the germline V gene, CDR1 is KGHDR and CDR2 is SFDVKD. The CDR3 length is 15 residues.

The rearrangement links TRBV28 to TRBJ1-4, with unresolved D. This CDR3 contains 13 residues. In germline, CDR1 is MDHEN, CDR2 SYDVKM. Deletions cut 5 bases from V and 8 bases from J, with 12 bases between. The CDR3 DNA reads TGTGCCAGCAGTCCCTACGGGCTCGAAAAACTGTTTTTT. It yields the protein CASSPYGLEKLFF.

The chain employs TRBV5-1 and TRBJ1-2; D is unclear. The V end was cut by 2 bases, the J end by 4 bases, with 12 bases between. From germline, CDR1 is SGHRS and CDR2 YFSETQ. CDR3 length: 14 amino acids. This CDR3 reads CASSLNRGSYGYTF. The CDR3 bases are TGCGCCAGCAGCTTAAACAGAGGGTCCTATGGCTACACCTTC.

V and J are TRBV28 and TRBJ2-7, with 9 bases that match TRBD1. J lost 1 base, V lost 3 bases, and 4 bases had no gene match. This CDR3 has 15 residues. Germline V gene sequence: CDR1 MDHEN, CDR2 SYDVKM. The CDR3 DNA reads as TGTGCCAGCAGTTTGGCGGGGACAGGGTCCTACGAGCAGTACTTC. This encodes CASSLAGTGSYEQYF.

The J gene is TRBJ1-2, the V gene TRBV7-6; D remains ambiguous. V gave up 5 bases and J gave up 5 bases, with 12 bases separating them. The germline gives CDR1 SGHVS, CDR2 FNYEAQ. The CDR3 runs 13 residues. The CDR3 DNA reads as TGTGCCAGCAGCCCCCACATTGGATATGGCTACACCTTC. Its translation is CASSPHIGYGYTF.

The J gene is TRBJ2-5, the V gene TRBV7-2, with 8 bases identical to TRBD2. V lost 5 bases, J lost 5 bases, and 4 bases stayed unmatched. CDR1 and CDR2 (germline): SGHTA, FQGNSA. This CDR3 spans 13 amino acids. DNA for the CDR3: TGTGCCAGCAGCCGGGGGGGGTTGGAGACCCAGTACTTC. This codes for CASSRGGLETQYF.

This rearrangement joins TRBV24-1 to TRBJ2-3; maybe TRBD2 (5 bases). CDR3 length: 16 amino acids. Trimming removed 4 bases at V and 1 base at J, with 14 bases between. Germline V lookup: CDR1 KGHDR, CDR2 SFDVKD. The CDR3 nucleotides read TGTGCCACCAGTGACCTGCAAAGCGGTCGCACAGATACGCAGTATTTT. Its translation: CATSDLQSGRTDTQYF.

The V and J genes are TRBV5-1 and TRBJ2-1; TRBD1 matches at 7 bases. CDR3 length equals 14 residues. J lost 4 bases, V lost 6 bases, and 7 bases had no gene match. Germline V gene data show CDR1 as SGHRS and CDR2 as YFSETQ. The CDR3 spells CASTTGQTYNEQFF. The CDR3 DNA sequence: TGCGCCAGCACCACGGGACAGACTTACAATGAGCAGTTCTTC.